This T cell receptor (beta chain) was obtained from a study of radiotherapy plus CTLA-4 blockade in lung cancer. General observations from the study: Radiotherapy was combined with ipilimumab, and tumor-derived TCR clones then expanded in blood.

Those patients who had chemo-refractory metastatic non-small-cell lung cancer were given focal radiation along with CTLA-4 blockade through ipilimumab. Comments on this clone: Antigen specificity is unknown.

Germline V gives CDR1 SGHAT, CDR2 FQNNGV. There are 12 residues in the CDR3. V was trimmed by 5 bases and J by 3 bases, leaving 8 bases between them. Method: immunoSEQ multiplex PCR; TCRdb's copy keeps in-frame clones and lacks some. Of about 110,000 clones in the sample, 81% were seen once. The V gene is TRBV11-2, the J gene TRBJ2-7, with D unresolved. The clonotype comes from a human donor with non-small cell lung cancer that progressed on radiotherapy plus ipilimumab. Some clones in this sample may be carry-over from other donors' samples. The material sequenced was peripheral blood, taken from a patient treated with radiotherapy plus ipilimumab. CDR3 loop: CASSLYGYEQYF. In DNA form, the CDR3 reads TGTGCCAGCAGCCTTTACGGCTACGAGCAGTACTTC. Together with reference TRBV11-2 and TRBJ2-7, the CDR3 gives the full variable domain: EAGVAQSPRYKIIEKRQSVAFWCNPISGHATLYWYQQILGQGPKLLIQFQNNGVVDDSQLPKDRFSAERLKGVDSTLKIQPAKLEDSAVYLCASSLYGYEQYFGPGTRLTVT.